Presented here are 20 T cell receptor beta chains from one specimen sequenced in a study of blood T cell repertoires in COVID-19. The repertoire was sequenced with immunoSEQ multiplex PCR; TCRdb's copy has only in-frame clones and lacks some. The sample lists roughly 160,000 clones, approximately 81% occurring once. Specimen: PBMCs or T cells enriched from blood (not recorded which). These receptors came from a man in his sixties who had recovered from COVID-19.

The gene calls are TRBV10-3 and TRBJ1-6; no clear D. Germline V CDR1 and CDR2: ENHRY, SYGVKD. The CDR3 totals 15 residues. V lost 2 bases, J lost 7 bases, and 12 bases lay in between. The CDR3, as DNA: TGTGCCATCAGTGAGGAAGGACTGGGGAATTCACCCCTCCACTTT. Its translation: CAISEEGLGNSPLHF.

The chain combines TRBV11-1 with TRBJ2-7, with D possibly being TRBD1 (5 bases). The V and J ends lost 4 bases and 3 bases respectively, with 16 bases between them. The CDR3 consists of 15 residues. CDR1 and CDR2 from the germline V gene are SGHAT and FQDESV (reference sequence). DNA of the CDR3: TGTGCCAGCAGCTCATCGAACGATAGGGGCTACGAGCAGTACTTC. The encoded protein is CASSSSNDRGYEQYF.

V usage is TRBV29-1 and J usage is TRBJ1-4; 10 bases map to TRBD1. The junction had 0 bases not matched to a gene; V was cut back by 4 bases and J by 10 bases. CDR1 and CDR2 (germline): SQVTM, ANQGSEA. The CDR3 runs 11 residues. In DNA, the CDR3 is TGCAGCGTTGGACAGGGGGCAAAACTGTTTTTT. Translated, it gives CSVGQGAKLFF.

The V gene is TRBV5-4, the J gene TRBJ1-1; perhaps TRBD1 as D (5 bases). CDR1 and CDR2 from the germline V gene are SGHNT and YYREEE (reference sequence). The CDR3 contains 16 residues. With 7 bases removed from V and 5 bases from J, the gap between germline ends came to 24 bases. The CDR3 bases are TGTGCCAGCGCCTCGGAAGGGCCCCGGGGGGGGACTGAAGCTTTCTTT. Translating it yields CASASEGPRGGTEAFF.

The J gene is TRBJ2-7, the V gene TRBV20-1; D gene unclear. The germline V and J ends were trimmed by 5 bases and 0 bases, with 5 bases remaining between them. This CDR3 region has 11 residues. Germline V CDR1 and CDR2: DFQATT, SNEGSKA (reference sequence). The CDR3 loop reads CSASISYEQYF. The CDR3 DNA reads TGCAGTGCTTCCATCTCCTACGAGCAGTACTTC.

The chain joins TRBV19 to TRBJ2-2; 9 bases agree with TRBD2. This CDR3 has 18 amino acids. With 3 bases clipped from V and 0 bases from J, the junction kept 8 bases outside the gene matches. Germline CDR1 and CDR2: LNHDA and SQIVND (reference sequence). CDR3 in amino acids: CASSIRSLAGPNTGELFF. The DNA of the CDR3 is TGTGCCAGTAGTATTCGTTCCCTAGCGGGACCGAACACCGGGGAGCTGTTTTTT. Drawing the rest from reference TRBV19 and TRBJ2-2, the complete variable domain is DGGITQSPKYLFRKEGQNVTLSCEQNLNHDAMYWYRQDPGQGLRLIYYSQIVNDFQKGDIAEGYSVSREKKESFPLTVTSAQKNPTAFYLCASSIRSLAGPNTGELFFGEGSRLTVL.

The chain employs TRBV28 and TRBJ2-2, with 9 bases identical to TRBD2. The CDR3 totals 14 residues. Germline values: CDR1 MDHEN, CDR2 SYDVKM. V gave up 7 bases and J gave up 7 bases; unmatched junction bases: 7. CDR3 in amino acids: CASTRLAAIGELFF. In nucleotides, the CDR3 is TGTGCCAGCACGAGACTAGCGGCCATCGGGGAGCTGTTTTTT. The variable domain in full, completed from reference TRBV28 and TRBJ2-2, reads DVKVTQSSRYLVKRTGEKVFLECVQDMDHENMFWYRQDPGLGLRLIYFSYDVKMKEKGDIPEGYSVSREKKERFSLILESASTNQTSMYLCASTRLAAIGELFFGEGSRLTVL.

Only a few counts were recorded for this clone. This sequence joins TRBV6-5 and TRBJ2-7, with TRBD1 as a possible D gene (6 bases). V dropped 6 bases and J dropped 7 bases, with 16 bases sitting between them. In germline, CDR1 is MNHEY, CDR2 SVGAGI. This CDR3 is 13 amino acids long. Here the CDR3 reads CASSPGEPGEQYF. CDR3 sequence (DNA): TGTGCCAGCAGCCCAGGGGAACCGGGAGAGCAGTACTTC.

V is TRBV28 and J is TRBJ2-7; tentatively, D is TRBD1 (6 bases). The CDR3 is 16 residues long. Trimming cost V 1 base and J 3 bases, with 16 bases left between them. CDR1 and CDR2 (germline): MDHEN, SYDVKM. This CDR3 reads CASSLSLHRVLYEQYF. The CDR3 coding sequence is TGTGCCAGCAGTTTATCCCTTCACAGGGTTCTCTACGAGCAGTACTTC.

The chain uses TRBV19 and TRBJ1-5, with TRBD1 matching 8 bases. The V and J ends lost 5 bases and 0 bases, in that order; junction bases with no gene match: 6. The CDR3 runs to 16 residues. Germline values: CDR1 LNHDA, CDR2 SQIVND (reference sequence). Written as DNA, the CDR3 is TGTGCCAGTAGTCCCTGGACAGGGAATAGCAATCAGCCCCAGCATTTT. Residues: CASSPWTGNSNQPQHF. Drawing the rest from reference TRBV19 and TRBJ1-5, the complete variable domain is DGGITQSPKYLFRKEGQNVTLSCEQNLNHDAMYWYRQDPGQGLRLIYYSQIVNDFQKGDIAEGYSVSREKKESFPLTVTSAQKNPTAFYLCASSPWTGNSNQPQHFGDGTRLSIL.

The chain uses TRBV5-4 and TRBJ2-3; tentative D call: TRBD2 (6 bases). Germline values: CDR1 SGHNT, CDR2 YYREEE (reference sequence). The CDR3 is made up of 15 amino acids. V was clipped by 4 bases and J by 5 bases, with 17 bases between them. CDR3 in amino acids: CASSTDGGLGDTQYF. The CDR3 coding sequence is TGTGCCAGCAGCACGGACGGGGGTCTGGGAGATACGCAGTATTTT.

V gene TRBV11-2 combines with J gene TRBJ2-1; TRBD2 aligns across 11 bases. J was trimmed by 8 bases and V by 2 bases; bases with no gene match: 2. The germline V gene has CDR1 SGHAT and CDR2 FQNNGV. The CDR3 spans 14 residues. The DNA for the CDR3 is TGTGCCAGCAGCTTAACTAGCGGGAGCTATGAGCAGTTCTTC. Its protein product is CASSLTSGSYEQFF.

The rearrangement links TRBV2 to TRBJ2-7, with 11 bases fitting TRBD1. The germline CDR1 and CDR2 sequences are SNHLY and FYNNEI. After removal of 7 bases from V and 6 bases from J, the junction contained 5 bases not matched to a gene. The CDR3 totals 13 residues. The CDR3 DNA sequence: TGTGCCAGCACCGGACAGGGGGCGGGCGAGCAGTACTTC. It encodes CASTGQGAGEQYF.

V gene TRBV30 combines with J gene TRBJ1-5; 7 nucleotides agree with TRBD1. The CDR3 is 16 residues long. Losses at the gene ends were 1 base for V and 0 bases for J; bases not matched to a gene: 6. Germline V gene lookup returns CDR1 GTSNPN and CDR2 SVGIG (reference sequence). CDR3 amino acids: CAWSAGTVYSNQPQHF. CDR3 DNA sequence: TGTGCCTGGAGTGCGGGGACAGTGTATAGCAATCAGCCCCAGCATTTT.

The chain links TRBV21-1 to TRBJ1-1. TRBV21-1 has pseudogene status. The CDR3 totals 17 residues. The CDR3 here is CASSRNPFGWVNTEAFF. DNA for the CDR3: TGTGCCAGCAGCAGAAATCCCTTCGGGTGGGTGAACACTGAAGCTTTCTTT.

The chain links TRBV3-1 (or the pseudogene TRBV3-2) to TRBJ2-5; D perhaps matches TRBD2 (5 bases). V lost 4 bases to trimming and J lost 4 bases, with 13 bases between them. CDR3 length equals 14 residues. CDR1 is LGHDT, CDR2 YNNKEL, per germline (reference sequence). CDR3 sequence reads: CASSRRTRGETQYF. The CDR3 DNA reads TGTGCCAGCAGCCGGCGCACTCGGGGAGAGACCCAGTACTTC.

The DNA of the CDR3 is TGTGCCAGCAGCGAGGAAAATTCACCCCTCCACTTT. This gives the protein CASSEENSPLHF. The chain is built from TRBV7-9 and TRBJ1-6; D not resolved. The germline CDR1 and CDR2 sequences are SEHNR and FQNEAQ (reference sequence). This CDR3 spans 12 amino acids. The ends were cut back, 5 bases at V and 7 bases at J, with 6 bases in the middle.

The rearrangement joins TRBV18 to TRBJ2-2, with 8 bases fitting TRBD1. There are 16 residues in the CDR3. J lost 4 bases, V lost 2 bases, and 6 bases had no gene match. Germline lookup yields CDR1 KGHSH and CDR2 LQKENI. The CDR3: CASSPRPDRATGELFF. The CDR3 nucleotides are TGTGCCAGCTCACCAAGGCCGGACAGGGCCACCGGGGAGCTGTTTTTT.

V gene TRBV7-8 combines with J gene TRBJ2-1, with a weak D call TRBD2 (6 bases). The V gene's germline CDR1 is SGHVS and CDR2 FQNEAQ. The ends were cut back, 2 bases at V and 8 bases at J, with 19 bases in the middle. The CDR3 consists of 16 residues. CDR3 in DNA: TGTGCCAGCAGCTTAATCTATAGCGGAATTTACGATGAGCAGTTCTTC. This translates into CASSLIYSGIYDEQFF.

The chain employs TRBV7-8 and TRBJ2-3; D call uncertain. The CDR3 length is 16 residues. Germline CDR1 and CDR2: SGHVS and FQNEAQ. V was shortened by 7 bases and J by 1 base, with 18 bases between the two germline ends. The CDR3 nucleotides are TGTGCCAGCACCTCTCCCGTGCAGCGTGGCACAGATACGCAGTATTTT. It is translated as CASTSPVQRGTDTQYF.